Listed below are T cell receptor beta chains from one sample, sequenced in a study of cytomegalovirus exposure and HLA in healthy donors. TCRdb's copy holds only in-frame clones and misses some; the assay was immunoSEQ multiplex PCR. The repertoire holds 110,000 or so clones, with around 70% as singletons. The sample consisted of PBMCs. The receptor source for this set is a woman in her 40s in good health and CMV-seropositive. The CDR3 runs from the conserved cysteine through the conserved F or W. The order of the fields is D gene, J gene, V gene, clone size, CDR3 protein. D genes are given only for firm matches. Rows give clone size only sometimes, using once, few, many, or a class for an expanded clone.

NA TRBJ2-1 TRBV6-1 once CASSARGGFNEQFF
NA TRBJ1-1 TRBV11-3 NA CASSLGGGEAFF
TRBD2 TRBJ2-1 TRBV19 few CASASGGGYNEQFF
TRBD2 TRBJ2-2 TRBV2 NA CASRKLAGGIGELFF
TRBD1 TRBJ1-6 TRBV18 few CASSQTGGGSPLHF
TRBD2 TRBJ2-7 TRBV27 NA CASSLSRLAGNYEQYF
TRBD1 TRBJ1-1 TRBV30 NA CASSDRGNTEAFF
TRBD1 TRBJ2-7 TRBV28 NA CASNYRGLVGEQYF
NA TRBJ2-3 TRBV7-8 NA CASSLARALAVADTQYF
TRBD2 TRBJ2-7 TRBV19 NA CASSRTSGSSYEQYF
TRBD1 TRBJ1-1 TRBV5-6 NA CASSFGTGLGTEAFF
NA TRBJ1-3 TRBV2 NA CASTGDTISGNTIYF
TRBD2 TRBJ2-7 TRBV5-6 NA CASSGLAGGPEYF
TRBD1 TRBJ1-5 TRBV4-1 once CASSRGTGNHEDQPQHF
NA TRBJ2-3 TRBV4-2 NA CASSQDGGGGADTQYF
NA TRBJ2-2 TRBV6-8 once CASSYSPGLANTGELFF
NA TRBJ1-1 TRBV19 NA CASSIGGSTEAFF
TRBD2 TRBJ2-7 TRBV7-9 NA CASSSQREGPHEQYF
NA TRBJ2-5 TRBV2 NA CASTLPWGVETQYF
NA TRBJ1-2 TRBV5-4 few CASSSKPGGFYGYTF
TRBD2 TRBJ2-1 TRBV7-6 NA CASSLDSPGLGWNEQFF
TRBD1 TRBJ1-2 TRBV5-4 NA CASRRTGSYGYTF
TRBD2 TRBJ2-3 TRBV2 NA CASRFPTSGGVTDTQYF
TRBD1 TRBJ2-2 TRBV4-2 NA CASSQTGTGELFF
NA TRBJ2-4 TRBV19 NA CASSIRGRDIQYF
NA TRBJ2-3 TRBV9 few CASSPGWGPEDTQYF
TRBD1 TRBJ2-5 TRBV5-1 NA CASSLDPGQVIQETQYF
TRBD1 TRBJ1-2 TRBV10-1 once CASRRTGGTNYGYTF
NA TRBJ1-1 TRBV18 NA CASSQTVDTEAFF
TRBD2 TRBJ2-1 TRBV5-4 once CASSLASLAGGGPYNEQFF
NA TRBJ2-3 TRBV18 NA CASSPVASSTDTQYF
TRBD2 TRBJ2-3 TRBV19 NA CASSMWRGSRTDTQYF
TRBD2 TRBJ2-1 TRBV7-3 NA CASSQRAGGRAVEQFF
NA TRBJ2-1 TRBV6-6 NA CASMENEQFF